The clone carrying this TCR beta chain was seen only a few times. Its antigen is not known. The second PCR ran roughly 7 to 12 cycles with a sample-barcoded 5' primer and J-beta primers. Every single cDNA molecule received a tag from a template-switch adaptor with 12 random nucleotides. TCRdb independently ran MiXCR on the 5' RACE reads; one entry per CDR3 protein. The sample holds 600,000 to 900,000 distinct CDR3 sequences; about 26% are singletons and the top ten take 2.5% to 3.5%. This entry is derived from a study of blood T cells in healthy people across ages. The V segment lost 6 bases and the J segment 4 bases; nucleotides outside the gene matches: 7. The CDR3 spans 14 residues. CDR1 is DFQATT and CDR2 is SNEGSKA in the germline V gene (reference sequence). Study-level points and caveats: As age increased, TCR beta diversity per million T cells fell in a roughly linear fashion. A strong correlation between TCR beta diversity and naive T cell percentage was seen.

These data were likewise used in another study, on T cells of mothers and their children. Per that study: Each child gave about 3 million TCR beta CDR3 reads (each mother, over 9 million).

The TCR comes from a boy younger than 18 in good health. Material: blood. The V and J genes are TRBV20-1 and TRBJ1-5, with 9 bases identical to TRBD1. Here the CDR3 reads CSASDRGRNQPQHF. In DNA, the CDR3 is TGCAGTGCCTCGGACAGGGGAAGAAATCAGCCCCAGCATTTT.